This T cell receptor (beta chain) was recovered during a study of breast tumors, draining lymph nodes, adjacent tissues. This clonotype was picked up many times. From germline, CDR1 is GTSNPN and CDR2 SVGIG (reference sequence). V lost 2 bases and J 6 bases, leaving 16 bases between the germline ends. The CDR3 has 14 residues. The lymph nodes were axillary draining lymph nodes from breast cancer patients. TCRdb passed the multiplex PCR reads through MiXCR, listing each CDR3 protein once. The data contain 150,000 to 200,000 distinct CDR3 sequences, 30% to 35% of them seen just once; the ten biggest clones take up roughly 4.5%.

The clonotype was recovered from a female donor with breast cancer. Some clones in this sample may be carry-over from other donors' samples. Sequencing was done on a sample of axillary lymph node tissue. This chain joins TRBV30 and TRBJ1-2, with a tentative D call TRBD1 (5 bases). CDR3 DNA: TGTGCCTGGAGTAAGCAGGGTTATGGCGATGGCTACACCTTC. Encoded protein: CAWSKQGYGDGYTF.